This T cell receptor (beta chain) was retrieved from a study of human T cells and chemical hapten exposure. General observations from the study: DPC sensitization left the count of TCRs above 1 in 1000 unchanged.

This clonotype was recorded many times. Its target is unknown. TCRdb re-derived calls from the RACE reads in MiXCR, one entry per CDR3 protein. The table lists about 77,000 distinct CDR3 sequences, 8.6% of them singletons, with 1.7% in the top ten. Noted time point: healthy volunteer bleed at 6 weeks. From whole blood left unfractionated, total RNA was extracted. The CDR3 loop spans 15 amino acids. J was trimmed by 2 bases and V by 2 bases; bases with no gene match: 4. Germline loops: CDR1 SEHNR, CDR2 FQNEAQ (reference sequence). This chain joins TRBV7-9 and TRBJ2-7; the match to TRBD2 covers 9 bases. This TCR was recovered from a female donor in good health. Some clones in this sample may be carry-over from other donors' samples. Sequencing input: whole blood. CDR3 nucleotides: TGTGCCAGCAGCTTACTAGCGGGGCGTACCTACGAGCAGTACTTC. Protein product: CASSLLAGRTYEQYF.